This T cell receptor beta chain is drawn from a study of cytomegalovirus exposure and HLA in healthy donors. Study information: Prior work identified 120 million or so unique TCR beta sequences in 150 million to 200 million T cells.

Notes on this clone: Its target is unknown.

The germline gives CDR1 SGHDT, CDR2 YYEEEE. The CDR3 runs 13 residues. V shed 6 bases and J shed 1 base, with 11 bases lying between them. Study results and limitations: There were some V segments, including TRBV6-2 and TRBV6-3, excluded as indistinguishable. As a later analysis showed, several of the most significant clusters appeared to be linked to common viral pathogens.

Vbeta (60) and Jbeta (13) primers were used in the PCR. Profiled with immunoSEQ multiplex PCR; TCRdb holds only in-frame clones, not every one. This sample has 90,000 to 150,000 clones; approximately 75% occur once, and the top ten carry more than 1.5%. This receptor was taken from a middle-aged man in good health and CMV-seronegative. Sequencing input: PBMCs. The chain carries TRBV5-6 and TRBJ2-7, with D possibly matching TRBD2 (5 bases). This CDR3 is CASTLPGSYEQYF. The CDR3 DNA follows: TGTGCCAGCACCCTGCCGGGGTCCTACGAGCAGTACTTC.